The text below deals with one TCR beta chain. Its target is not known. Profiling relied on immunoSEQ multiplex PCR, and the TCRdb table lists in-frame clones only, not all of them. The table includes 9,000 to 13,000 clones, about 68% detected once. These data are taken from a study of CD4+ T cells in melanoma. CDR1 and CDR2 from the germline V gene are SQVTM and ANQGSEA. CDR3 length: 14 residues. Trimming took 6 bases from V and 0 from J, leaving 14 bases between them. Findings of the study overall: Diverse differentiation states were reported for melanoma neoantigen-specific CD4+ T cells. CD8+ T cell, macrophage and B cell function reportedly correlated with neoantigen-specific CD4+ T cells.

The sequenced sample consisted of cells from a culture (not recorded whether cultured in vitro). The rearrangement links TRBV29-1 to TRBJ1-2; D might be TRBD1 (5 bases). This clonotype was sampled from a human donor with melanoma. CDR3 coding DNA: TGCAGCGTGAGAACAGGAATTACTAACTATGGCTACACCTTC. It encodes CSVRTGITNYGYTF. Based on the CDR3 plus reference TRBV29-1 and TRBJ1-2, the full variable domain is SAVISQKPSRDICQRGTSLTIQCQVDSQVTMMFWYRQQPGQSLTLIATANQGSEATYESGFVIDKFPISRPNLTFSTLTVSNMSPEDSSIYLCSVRTGITNYGYTFGSGTRLTVV.